The entry below describes one TCR beta chain. Its antigen is not yet known. No quality values exist for individual bases; no much larger clone is one base distant. In total, fewer than 750 healthy bone marrow donors made up the cohort. At the time of sampling, all cohort members were nominally healthy, though unrecorded immune exposures were likely present. The donor was CMV seronegative and belonged to the group of approximately 320 seronegative cohort members. Every donor gave a peripheral blood sample, and the peripheral blood mononuclear cells from that sample were used for TCR beta sequencing. Genomic DNA was extracted from the blood cell samples with the Qiagen DNeasy Blood Extraction Kit. The method was the immunoSEQ multiplex PCR assay. A mixture of 60 forward primers for TCR Vbeta segments and 13 reverse primers for TCR Jbeta segments was used in the multiplex PCR. Amplification of the CDR3 region of rearranged TCR beta genes was performed with a multiplex PCR assay on genomic DNA. The Illumina HiSeq System was used to sequence the amplified TCR beta libraries as 87-base-pair reads. The study's processing was this. A later analysis tallied roughly 80 million unique TCR beta chains across the 610 or so repertoires, and some 10 million of those chains were shared by two or more donors. Raw reads were error-corrected and collapsed into unique sequences by a nearest-neighbor algorithm in which closely related sequences were merged to remove PCR and sequencing errors. CDR3 sequences were aligned to IMGT reference sequences to assign V, D and J gene segments. For a sequence to be retained, at least a six-nucleotide match to both a V gene segment and a J gene segment was required. A rearrangement counted as productive if the CDR3 had no stop codons and remained in frame with V and J, and every other rearrangement counted as non-productive. Following IMGT convention, CDR3 was defined as the stretch from the second conserved V-encoded cysteine to the conserved J-encoded phenylalanine. The earlier analysis of about 560 of the donors excluded any sequence lacking an unambiguous match to a single V gene segment. In an earlier analysis of approximately 550 of the donors, V segments were called functional above 56.7% productive rearrangements and were called segregating when the between-donor standard deviation exceeded 5%. A statistical classification framework was developed to diagnose cytomegalovirus status using the catalog of TCR beta chain sequences. A later analysis assigned V and J genes by comparing TCR nucleotide sequences with IMGT/GENE-DB human TR gene sequences. A later analysis assigned CDR3 sequences and most-parsimonious VDJ recombination scenarios with the TCRdist pipeline. A later analysis defined each TCR beta chain by its CDR3 amino acid sequence plus V-gene family, and excluded reads lacking a unique V-gene family. In a later analysis, 450 to 600 highly shared, low-generation-probability nucleotide sequences were removed to address suspected cross-contamination and a sequencing artifact. In a later analysis, a clonal expansion index was calculated for each public chain from normalized within-repertoire ranks of inferred template counts. A later analysis computed generation probabilities with a VDJ recombination model fitted to out-of-frame rearrangements, and checked the results against IGoR. In a later analysis, TCR-TCR, TCR-HLA and TCR-CMV co-occurrence was scored with hypergeometric tests, and a repertoire-size bias correction was applied to TCR pairs. False discovery rates were estimated in a later analysis by permuting HLA or CMV assignments 20 times. In a later analysis, co-occurring TCRs were grouped with DBSCAN, and TCRdist sequence similarity was added when clustering was performed within HLA-allele-positive subsets. Repertoires with fewer than 30,000 or more than 120,000 public chains were left out of co-occurrence clustering, as were about 5 repertoires with anomalous nucleotide sharing. TCRdb holds this immuneACCESS table with in-frame rearrangements only. Some clones are missing; in checked studies, unresolved V genes explain under half, and the rest has no known cause. V and J calls and clone size are given by that table; D and trimming were obtained from the DNA. A total of approximately 170,000 clones appear in this sample, 80% to 85% of them only once. Approximately 2.1% of the sample comes from the top ten.

The sample comes from a study of cytomegalovirus exposure and HLA in healthy donors (dated by TCRdb to the late 2010s). Concerning the study at large: In an earlier analysis of several hundred of the donors, 276 Gb of sequence data and 117 million unique TCR beta sequences from roughly 180 million T cells were reported. Several DR-DQ haplotypes were handled as single units for association and clustering, since linkage in the cohort was strong. To predict cytomegalovirus infection status, the study combined high-throughput TCR immunosequencing, statistical association of individual TCRs with disease status, and machine learning. All discovery cohort repertoires had been generated using a single sequencing platform. Typing coverage varied by locus: roughly 629-640 donors for A, B, C, DRB1 and DQB1; approximately 520 for DQA1; 600 to 610 for DPA1; approximately 490 for DPB1. HLA typing included class I and class II loci at four-digit resolution. An early release that covered some 630 HLA-typed donors contained approximately 300 gigabases of sequencing data and about 84 million unique TCR sequences. A later analysis re-examined previously published TCR beta repertoires from roughly 720 donors and added high-resolution HLA genotyping to investigate patterns of TCR occurrence. In addition to the first cohort of roughly 700 subjects, a separate validation cohort of 120 different subjects was used. Among the roughly 370 genotyped donors, approximately 76% belonged to the genetic ancestry cluster associated with self-reported Caucasian donors. Donor age, sex, ethnicity and CMV serostatus were compiled alongside the repertoire data. Genome-wide SNP genotypes for about 55% of the 666 donors were used in a later genetic analysis, which treated that subset as a discovery cohort. The study was designed to test whether signatures of past pathogen exposure could be identified by cataloging public T cell receptors. The later analysis used no new phenotypic data to find candidate immune exposures, relying instead on TCR beta sequences and their occurrence across donors. The study profiled the T cell repertoires of 666 subjects by immunosequencing and related them to cytomegalovirus serostatus. To decide whether each TCR beta V gene segment behaved as functional or pseudogenic, an earlier analysis of 587 of the donors relied on high-throughput TCR beta sequencing. Among about 370 genotyped donors of the cohort, an average of roughly 230,000 unique TCR beta nucleotide sequences was sequenced per donor, of which about 18% were non-productive.

Overall study outcomes, separate from this receptor: Compared with the approximately 710-donor mean, donors in an Asian-associated ancestry cluster had fewer N-insertions in productive TCRs, according to a later genetic analysis. CMV serostatus was the only immune exposure information available for the cohort. The study listed 164 TCR beta chains as associated with cytomegalovirus. In a later analysis, several top co-occurrence clusters were reported to appear linked to parvovirus B19, influenza, CMV and Epstein-Barr virus. A few of the identified cytomegalovirus-associated TCR beta chains were confirmed in vitro to be specific for cytomegalovirus antigens. According to a later analysis, TCR association rates differed among HLA loci, with DRB1 alleles showing the most associated TCRs and HLA-C alleles showing the fewest. Most TCR sequences were observed very rarely across donors, whereas some public TCRs were present in many individuals. Correlated functional status among segregating V segments might reflect linkage disequilibrium, but an unknown experimental factor could not be ruled out. Only TCR beta chains were sequenced in this cohort, and the absence of alpha or paired-chain data limited detectable features. Presence/absence analyses assumed roughly uniform sequencing depth across donors, an assumption that may not hold. In a later analysis, HLA-associated TCR beta chains were found to be more clonally expanded and to have lower generation probabilities than equally common non-associated chains. A further reported finding was that TCR beta sequences accurately predicted the HLA-A and HLA-B alleles for most subjects in the first cohort. Because some donors lacked HLA typing at each locus, the association tests relied only on the typed subset. In both the original and validation cohorts, the classifier was reported to diagnose cytomegalovirus status with high specificity and sensitivity. A later genetic analysis associated a missense DCLRE1C variant with V-gene and J-gene trimming of TCR beta chains, and an independent cohort replicated the association. Because counts were too low, roughly 16 rarely observed V segments, including chromosome 9 orphons, were excluded from the earlier analysis of around 640 of the donors. A cluster of highly shared sequence variants was judged likely to represent a technical artifact of the sequencing pipeline. Specific HLA alleles were associated with over 15,000 TCR beta sequences at a false discovery rate of 0.05 in a later analysis. Strong co-occurrence of HLA alleles, especially DR and DQ, made assigning TCR associations to individual alleles difficult. A later analysis found that most CMV-associated TCR beta chains appeared HLA-restricted, with HLA associations seemingly driven largely by CMV exposure. The authors suggested that the approach could potentially be generalized to other disease states and immunological phenotypes. Broadly in line with IMGT annotations, most TCR beta V segments showed up in productive rearrangements about 90% or about 30% of the time in an earlier analysis of several hundred of the donors.

This sequence was found in a male donor in good health and CMV-seronegative. Sequenced sample: PBMCs.

The DNA sequence is given as TGTGCCAGCAGCCAAGAGATTAGCGGGGGGCCGAAGCAGTTCTTC. Its protein product is CASSQEISGGPKQFF. This receptor chain uses TRBV4-2 and TRBJ2-1, with 10 bases aligning to TRBD2. The germline V gene supplies CDR1 LGHNA and CDR2 YNFKEQ. Counted from cysteine to phenylalanine, this CDR3 has 15 amino acids. Just CDR3 DNA is preserved here, 45 bases in frame from base 1. From V the trimming removes 0 bases and from J it removes 11 bases, while the gene matches leave 7 bases of the junction unaccounted for.